One T cell receptor beta chain is described in this entry. What it binds is not known. This sample was taken from a study of T cell repertoires in cytomegalovirus infection. On the study more broadly: A matching HLA type, together with CMV infection, was signaled by public TCR beta signatures. Study-level findings and limits: In two of eight donors, the top clonotype was HLA-C-restricted CMV-specific. Cumulative public TCR beta family frequency identified CMV carriers with the relevant HLA.

TCRdb independently ran MiXCR on the reads; one entry per CDR3 protein. The sample has some 350,000 distinct CDR3 sequences; 15% to 20% are singletons. Sequencing was done on a sample of PBMCs. This TCR derives from a human donor in good health (CMV status not recorded). Some clones in this sample may be carry-over from other donors' samples.

The DNA for the CDR3 is TGCAGCGTGGGACTAGGGTACAATGAGCAGTTCTTC. Protein: CSVGLGYNEQFF. The chain joins TRBV29-1 to TRBJ2-1; 8 nucleotides agree with TRBD2. V was clipped by 6 bases and J by 4 bases; unmatched bases: 2. CDR3 length: 12 residues. Germline loops: CDR1 SQVTM, CDR2 ANQGSEA.